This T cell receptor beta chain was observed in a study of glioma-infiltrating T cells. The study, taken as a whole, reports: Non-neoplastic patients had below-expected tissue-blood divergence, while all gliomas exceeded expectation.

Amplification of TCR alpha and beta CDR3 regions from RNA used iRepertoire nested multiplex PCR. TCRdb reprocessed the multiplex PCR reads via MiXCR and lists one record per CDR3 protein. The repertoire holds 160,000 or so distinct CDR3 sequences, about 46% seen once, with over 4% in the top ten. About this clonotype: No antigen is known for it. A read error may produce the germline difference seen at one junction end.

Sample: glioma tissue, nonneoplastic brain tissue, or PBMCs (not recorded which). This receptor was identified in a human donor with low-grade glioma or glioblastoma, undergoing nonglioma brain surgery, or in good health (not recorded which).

CDR3 protein: CATSRDKGLGTEYF. For the CDR3, the DNA is TGTGCCACCAGCAGAGATAAGGGCCTGGGTACGGAGTATTTT. V gene TRBV15 combines with J gene TRBJ2-3; D gene ambiguous. This CDR3 has 14 residues. Germline-derived CDR1 and CDR2 are LNHNV and YYDKDF (reference sequence).